Presented here are 9 T cell receptor beta chains from one specimen sequenced in a study of blood T cell repertoires in COVID-19. Sequencing was performed with immunoSEQ multiplex PCR; in TCRdb, only in-frame clones are kept and a portion is missing. In the table there are approximately 62,000 clones, roughly four fifths of which are singletons. The sample taken for sequencing was peripheral blood. The source of these receptors is a man at least 80 years old with acute or convalescent COVID-19.

J is TRBJ1-1 and V is TRBV5-1; D not certain. Germline V gene data show CDR1 as SGHRS and CDR2 as YFSETQ. V lost 0 bases and J 1 base, leaving 7 bases between the germline ends. CDR3 length equals 14 residues. This chain's CDR3 is CASSLGNRNTEAFF. The CDR3 region has the DNA TGCGCCAGCAGCTTGGGAAACAGGAACACTGAAGCTTTCTTT.

The gene calls are TRBV5-1 and TRBJ1-1; D not certain. CDR3 size: 13 residues. V lost 6 bases and J 4 bases, leaving 13 bases between the germline ends. Per germline, CDR1 SGHRS and CDR2 YFSETQ. The CDR3 DNA follows: TGCGCCAGCAATCCGGGATCGGGCACTGAAGCTTTCTTT. Protein product: CASNPGSGTEAFF. Drawing the rest from reference TRBV5-1 and TRBJ1-1, the complete variable domain is KAGVTQTPRYLIKTRGQQVTLSCSPISGHRSVSWYQQTPGQGLQFLFEYFSETQRNKGNFPGRFSGRQFSNSRSEMNVSTLELGDSALYLCASNPGSGTEAFFGQGTRLTVV.

CDR3 bases: TGTGCCACTTCCCCGGGGGAGACCCAGTACTTC. The encoded protein is CATSPGETQYF. V and J are TRBV19 and TRBJ2-5, with D tentatively TRBD2 (5 bases). CDR1 is LNHDA, CDR2 SQIVND, per germline (reference sequence). The CDR3 totals 11 residues. The V gene lost 10 bases and the J gene lost 5 bases, with 11 bases spanning the gap.

The chain carries TRBV30 and TRBJ1-6; tentatively, D is TRBD1 (6 bases). Per germline, CDR1 GTSNPN and CDR2 SVGIG (reference sequence). V was shortened by 1 base and J by 7 bases, with 11 bases between the two germline ends. The CDR3 consists of 14 residues. CDR3 amino acids: CAWSAGDLNSPLHF. The CDR3 coding sequence is TGTGCCTGGAGTGCAGGGGACCTAAATTCACCCCTCCACTTT. Full variable domain (remainder filled in from reference TRBV30 and TRBJ1-6): SQTIHQWPATLVQPVGSPLSLECTVEGTSNPNLYWYRQAAGRGLQLLFYSVGIGQISSEVPQNLSASRPQDRQFILSSKKLLLSDSGFYLCAWSAGDLNSPLHFGNGTRLTVT.

The rearrangement links TRBV6-1 to TRBJ2-1; TRBD1 matches 7 bases. Looked up from germline, CDR1 is MNHNS and CDR2 is SASEGT. The V segment lost 4 bases and the J segment 0 bases; nucleotides outside the gene matches: 0. This CDR3 comprises 14 residues. For the CDR3, the DNA is TGTGCCAGCAGTGGACAGGGCTCCTACAATGAGCAGTTCTTC. It is translated as CASSGQGSYNEQFF.

This sequence joins TRBV19 and TRBJ1-5; TRBD1 might be the D (5 bases). The CDR3 length is 16 residues. Germline V gene lookup returns CDR1 LNHDA and CDR2 SQIVND (reference sequence). V was cut by 3 bases and J by 0 bases, with 12 bases left in between. The chain's CDR3 is CASSITQGDSNQPQHF. In nucleotides, the CDR3 is TGTGCCAGTAGTATTACCCAGGGCGATAGCAATCAGCCCCAGCATTTT.

The V call is TRBV12-5, the J call TRBJ1-5; 11 bases agree with TRBD1. Germline V lookup: CDR1 LGHNT, CDR2 FRNRAP. J lost 7 bases, V lost 8 bases, and 7 bases had no gene match. This CDR3 contains 14 residues. The CDR3 reads CASSRDRGNQPQHF. The CDR3 coding sequence is TGTGCTAGTTCCCGGGACAGGGGGAACCAGCCCCAGCATTTT. Full variable domain (remainder filled in from reference TRBV12-5 and TRBJ1-5): DARVTQTPRHKVTEMGQEVTMRCQPILGHNTVFWYRQTMMQGLELLAYFRNRAPLDDSGMPKDRFSAEMPDATLATLKIQPSEPRDSAVYFCASSRDRGNQPQHFGDGTRLSIL.

The chain links TRBV5-1 to TRBJ1-1; 7 nucleotides agree with TRBD1. Trimming cost V 2 bases and J 1 base; bases outside gene matches: 5. The germline V gene has CDR1 SGHRS and CDR2 YFSETQ. This CDR3 comprises 15 residues. In nucleotides, the CDR3 is TGCGCCAGCAGCTTAGGGACAGAGAGGAACACTGAAGCTTTCTTT. This codes for CASSLGTERNTEAFF.

The rearrangement uses TRBV10-3 and TRBJ2-7, with TRBD1 matching 9 bases. This CDR3 is built from 14 residues. Trimming at V came to 5 bases and at J to 3 bases, leaving 5 bases not matched to a gene. CDR1 is ENHRY, CDR2 SYGVKD, per germline. Here the CDR3 reads CAISRQGENYEQYF. The CDR3 nucleotides read TGTGCCATCAGTCGACAGGGGGAAAACTACGAGCAGTACTTC.